This T cell receptor (beta chain) originates from a study of vaccination and CD4 T cells after COVID-19. For the study at large: Convalescent cases consisted of six males and four females, of whom two were Hispanic.

The CDR3 length is 12 residues. V lost 2 bases and J 5 bases, leaving 6 bases between the germline ends. Germline loops: CDR1 SGHNT, CDR2 YENEEA. Stated treatment: roughly 11-day PBMC culture with coronavirus spike peptide pools or control peptides (ViraFEST assay). Once obtained from cultured CD4+ T cells, the DNA was sequenced using the Oncomine TCR Beta short-read assay. Cultured CD4+ T cells yielded the extracted genomic DNA. TCRdb ran MiXCR on the PCR reads and lists one entry per CDR3 protein. Here the sample spans tens of thousands of distinct CDR3 sequences, approximately 40% being singletons. This clonotype was seen only once. The antigen is not known.

This rearrangement joins TRBV11-3 to TRBJ2-5; no reliable D call. Sequenced material: CD4+ T cells from blood, cultured in vitro, taken before SARS-CoV-2 vaccination. The clonotype originates from a human donor who had recovered from COVID-19. The CDR3, as DNA: TGTGCCAGCAGCTTAAATTTGGAGACCCAGTACTTC. This sequence encodes CASSLNLETQYF.